This T cell receptor beta chain was profiled in a study of CD8 T cells in Susac syndrome. Between the trimmed V and J ends, which lost 4 bases and 3 bases, there was a span of 14 bases. The CDR3 totals 14 residues. Germline V gives CDR1 SGHRS, CDR2 YFSETQ. General study results and limits: Individuals included in the TCR sequencing and HLA analysis were acknowledged by the study to be relatively few in number.

The multiple sclerosis control group was made up of treatment-naive patients with stable or active relapsing-remitting disease. Reverse transcription used roughly 0.5 to 1 ug RNA and random hexamers. The method of amplification for TCR beta CDR3 was immunoSEQ multiplex PCR, covering 54 Vbeta and 13 Jbeta. TCRdb used MiXCR to reprocess the immunoSEQ multiplex PCR reads, holding one entry per CDR3 protein. This table holds over 350,000 distinct CDR3 sequences, roughly 85% found once. With respect to this clonotype: Its antigen is currently unknown.

The clonotype originates from a human donor with multiple sclerosis. The chain has TRBV5-1 and TRBJ2-7; D is uncertain. The sequenced sample consisted of CD8+ T cells from PBMCs. CDR3 bases: TGCGCCAGCAGCCTTACAACTGGCCTCTACGAGCAGTACTTC. It specifies CASSLTTGLYEQYF.